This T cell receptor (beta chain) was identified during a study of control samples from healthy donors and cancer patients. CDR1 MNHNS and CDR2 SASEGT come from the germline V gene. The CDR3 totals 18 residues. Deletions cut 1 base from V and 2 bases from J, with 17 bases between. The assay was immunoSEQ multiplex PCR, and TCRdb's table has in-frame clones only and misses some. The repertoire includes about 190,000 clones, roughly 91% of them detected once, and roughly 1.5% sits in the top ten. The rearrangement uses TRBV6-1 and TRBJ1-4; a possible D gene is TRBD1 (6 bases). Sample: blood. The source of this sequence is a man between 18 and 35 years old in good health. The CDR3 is CASSEDFWTADTNEKLFF. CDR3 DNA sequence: TGTGCCAGCAGTGAAGATTTTTGGACAGCCGACACTAATGAAAAACTGTTTTTT.